This T cell receptor (beta chain) was recorded in a study of regulatory T cells in long-lasting Graves disease. Time point: newly diagnosed GD, antithyroid drugs for less than 3 months. The authors made the TCR library using RNA they extracted from PBMCs. As collected, the peripheral blood samples measured about 9.6 milliliters each and went into EDTA tubes. This CDR3 comprises 17 residues. V lost 2 bases and J lost 9; bases outside the gene matches: 17. The germline gives CDR1 SGHAT, CDR2 FQNNGV. Through Arm-PCR of CDR3 regions and iRepertoire HTBI primers, TCR beta libraries were built. Authors' data handling: Identification of gene segments yielded over 60 TRBV and 14 TRBJ across samples. TCRdb ran MiXCR on the multiplex PCR reads and lists one entry per CDR3 protein. The V and J calls come from TCRdb's annotation, not from the publication. The profile shows 420,000 or so distinct CDR3 sequences, 16% of them singletons.

Another study also made use of these data, one on T cells in Graves' hyperthyroidism and ophthalmopathy. Per that study: Graves' hyperthyroidism showing no ophthalmopathy progression within 18 months was considered stable. Together with thyroid ultrasound, orbital computed tomography, serum thyroxine and TRAb, clinical symptoms were used for diagnoses.

The input for sequencing was peripheral blood mononuclear cells (PBMCs), taken at new diagnosis, from a patient treated with antithyroid drugs. The chain carries TRBV11-2 and TRBJ1-2; 8 positions agree with TRBD1. The TCR sequence derives from a woman younger than 35 with Graves disease. Here the CDR3 reads CASSLRGDRIPLESYTF. The CDR3 nucleotides read TGTGCCAGCAGCTTAAGGGGGGACAGGATCCCTCTTGAGAGCTACACCTTC.